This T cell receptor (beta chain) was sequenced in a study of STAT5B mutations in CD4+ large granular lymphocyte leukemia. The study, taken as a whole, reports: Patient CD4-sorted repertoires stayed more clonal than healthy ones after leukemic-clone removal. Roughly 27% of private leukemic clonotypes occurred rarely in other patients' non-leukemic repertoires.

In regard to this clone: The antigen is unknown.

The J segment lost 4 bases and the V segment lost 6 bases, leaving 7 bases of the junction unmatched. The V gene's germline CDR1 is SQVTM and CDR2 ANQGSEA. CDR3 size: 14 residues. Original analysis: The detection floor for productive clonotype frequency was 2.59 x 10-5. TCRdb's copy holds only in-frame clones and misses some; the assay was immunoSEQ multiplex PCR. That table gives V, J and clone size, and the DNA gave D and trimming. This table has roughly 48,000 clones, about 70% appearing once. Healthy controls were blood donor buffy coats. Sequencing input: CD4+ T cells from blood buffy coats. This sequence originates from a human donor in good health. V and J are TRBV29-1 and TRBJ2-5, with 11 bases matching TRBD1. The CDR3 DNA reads TGCAGCGTGACCGGGACAGGGGGAGGAGAGACCCAGTACTTC. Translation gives CSVTGTGGGETQYF.